One and the same sample provided the 4 T cell receptor beta chains below, sequenced in a study of T-cell memory formation after mild COVID-19. A single record per CDR3 protein comes from TCRdb applying MiXCR to the 5' RACE reads. The sample holds approximately 400,000 distinct CDR3 sequences, less than 25% seen once. Specimen: PBMCs or a T cell subset sorted from them (not recorded which). The receptors were gathered from an adult woman who had mild COVID-19 (a few samples of this study predate the infection). Cell type and time point are not known.

This clonotype showed up just a few times. The rearrangement joins TRBV12-3 or TRBV12-4 to TRBJ1-2; 8 bases agree with TRBD1. Unmatched junction bases numbered 8, after V lost 3 bases and J lost 5 bases. The CDR3 is made up of 15 amino acids. The CDR3 bases are TGTGCCAGCAGTTTGACCCAGGGGGCCGGGTATGGCTACACCTTC. Translating gives CASSLTQGAGYGYTF.

This clonotype was observed a few times. The chain recombines TRBV6-1 with TRBJ1-6, with D uncertain. Germline CDR1 reads MNHNS; CDR2 reads SASEGT. V was clipped by 3 bases and J by 7 bases, with 7 bases between them. The CDR3 covers 13 residues. The chain's CDR3 is CASSDIENSPLHF. In nucleotides, the CDR3 is TGTGCCAGCAGTGATATCGAGAATTCACCCCTCCACTTT.

There are many counts of this clonotype. The genes are TRBV19 and TRBJ1-2; 8 nucleotides agree with TRBD1. The CDR3 consists of 13 residues. J was trimmed by 5 bases and V by 6 bases; bases with no gene match: 5. Germline CDR1 and CDR2: LNHDA and SQIVND (reference sequence). CDR3 nucleotides: TGTGCCAGTAGACCAGGGGGCTCATATGGCTACACCTTC. Translating it yields CASRPGGSYGYTF.

This clonotype came up a few times. The J gene is TRBJ1-1, the V gene TRBV12-3 or TRBV12-4; possibly TRBD1 for D (5 bases). This CDR3 has 16 residues. Trimming removed 0 bases from V and 1 base from J, with 12 bases in between. The CDR3 DNA sequence: TGTGCCAGCAGTTTAGCGTTCCCAGGGACGAACACTGAAGCTTTCTTT. Encoded protein: CASSLAFPGTNTEAFF.